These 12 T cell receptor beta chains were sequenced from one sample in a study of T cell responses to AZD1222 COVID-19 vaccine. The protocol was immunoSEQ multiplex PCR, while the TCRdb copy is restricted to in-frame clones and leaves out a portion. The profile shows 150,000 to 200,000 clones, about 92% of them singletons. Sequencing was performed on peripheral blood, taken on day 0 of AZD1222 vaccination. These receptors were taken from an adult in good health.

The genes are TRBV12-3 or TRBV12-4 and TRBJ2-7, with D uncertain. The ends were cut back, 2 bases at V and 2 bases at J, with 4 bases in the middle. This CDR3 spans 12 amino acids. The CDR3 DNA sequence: TGTGCCAGCAGTTTATCCCCCTACGAGCAGTACTTC. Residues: CASSLSPYEQYF.

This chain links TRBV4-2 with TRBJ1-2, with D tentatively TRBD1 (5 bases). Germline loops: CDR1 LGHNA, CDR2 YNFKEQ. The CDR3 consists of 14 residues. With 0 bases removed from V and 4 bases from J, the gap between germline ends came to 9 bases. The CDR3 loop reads CASSQDGQGYGYTF. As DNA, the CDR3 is TGTGCCAGCAGCCAAGATGGGCAGGGCTATGGCTACACCTTC.

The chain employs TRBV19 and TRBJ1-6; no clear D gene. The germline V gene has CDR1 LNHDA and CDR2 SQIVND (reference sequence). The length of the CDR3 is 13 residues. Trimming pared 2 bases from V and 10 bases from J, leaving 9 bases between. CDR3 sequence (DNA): TGTGCCAGTAGTATAAGGTTATCCTCACCCCTCCACTTT. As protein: CASSIRLSSPLHF.

This CDR3 reads CASSQDPRSGPSRVQFF. In DNA, the CDR3 is TGTGCCAGCAGCCAAGATCCGCGTAGCGGGCCCTCAAGGGTGCAGTTCTTC. The chain combines TRBV4-2 with TRBJ2-1; 7 positions match TRBD2. The CDR3 contains 17 residues. J was trimmed by 12 bases and V by 0 bases; bases with no gene match: 17. Germline values: CDR1 LGHNA, CDR2 YNFKEQ.

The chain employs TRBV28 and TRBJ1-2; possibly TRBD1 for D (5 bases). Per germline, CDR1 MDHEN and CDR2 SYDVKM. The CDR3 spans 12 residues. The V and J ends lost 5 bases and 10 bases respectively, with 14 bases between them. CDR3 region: CASSPQGADYTF. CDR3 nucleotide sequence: TGTGCCAGCAGTCCACAAGGGGCGGACTACACCTTC.

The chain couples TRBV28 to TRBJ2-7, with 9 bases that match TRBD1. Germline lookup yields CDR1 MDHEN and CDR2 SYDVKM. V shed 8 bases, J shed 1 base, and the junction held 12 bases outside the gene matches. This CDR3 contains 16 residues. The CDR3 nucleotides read TGTGCCAGCCCGCCCCTAACAGGGGGCGAATCCTACGAGCAGTACTTC. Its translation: CASPPLTGGESYEQYF.

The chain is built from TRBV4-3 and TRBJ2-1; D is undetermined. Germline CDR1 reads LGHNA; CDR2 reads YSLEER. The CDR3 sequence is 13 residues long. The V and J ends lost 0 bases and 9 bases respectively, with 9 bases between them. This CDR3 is CASSQEGPGEQFF. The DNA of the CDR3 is TGCGCCAGCAGCCAAGAAGGGCCTGGTGAGCAGTTCTTC.

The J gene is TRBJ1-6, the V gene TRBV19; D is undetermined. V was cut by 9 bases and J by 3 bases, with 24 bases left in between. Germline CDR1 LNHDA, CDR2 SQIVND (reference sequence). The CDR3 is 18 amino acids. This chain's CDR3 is CASRRGYVVSDYNSPLHF. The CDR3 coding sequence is TGTGCCAGCCGAAGAGGATACGTAGTTTCTGACTATAATTCACCCCTCCACTTT.

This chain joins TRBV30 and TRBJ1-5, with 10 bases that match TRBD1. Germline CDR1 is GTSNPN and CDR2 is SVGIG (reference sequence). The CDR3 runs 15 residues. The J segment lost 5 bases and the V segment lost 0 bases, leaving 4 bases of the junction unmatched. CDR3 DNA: TGTGCCTGGAGTGTATTGGGACAGGGGCATCAGCCCCAGCATTTT. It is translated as CAWSVLGQGHQPQHF.

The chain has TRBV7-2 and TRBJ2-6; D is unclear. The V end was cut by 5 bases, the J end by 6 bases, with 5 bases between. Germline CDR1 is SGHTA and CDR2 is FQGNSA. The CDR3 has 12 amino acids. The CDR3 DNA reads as TGTGCCAGCAGCCCTGTGGCCAACGTCCTGACTTTC. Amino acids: CASSPVANVLTF. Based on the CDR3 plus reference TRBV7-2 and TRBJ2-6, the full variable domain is GAGVSQSPSNKVTEKGKDVELRCDPISGHTALYWYRQSLGQGLEFLIYFQGNSAPDKSGLPSDRFSAERTGGSVSTLTIQRTQQEDSAVYLCASSPVANVLTFGAGSRLTVL.

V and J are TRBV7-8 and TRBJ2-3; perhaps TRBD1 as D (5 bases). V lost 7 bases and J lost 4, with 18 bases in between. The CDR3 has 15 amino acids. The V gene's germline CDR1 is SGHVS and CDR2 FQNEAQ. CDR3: CASTISTQVADTQYF. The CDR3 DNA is TGTGCCAGCACCATTTCTACACAGGTCGCAGATACGCAGTATTTT.

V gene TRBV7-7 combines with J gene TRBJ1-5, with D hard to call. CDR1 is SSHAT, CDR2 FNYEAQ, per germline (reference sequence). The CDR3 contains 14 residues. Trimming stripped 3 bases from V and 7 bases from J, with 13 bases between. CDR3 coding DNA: TGTGCCAGCAGCTTGCTACGGGTAAGCCAGCCCCAGCATTTT. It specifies CASSLLRVSQPQHF.